This T cell receptor (beta chain) originates from a study of cytomegalovirus exposure and HLA in healthy donors. TCRdb keeps only in-frame clones here, not all; method: immunoSEQ multiplex PCR. Counted here are some 130,000 clones, approximately 82% occurring once; the ten biggest clones make up 30%. V lost 4 bases to trimming and J lost 1 base, with 12 bases between them. This CDR3 comprises 15 residues. Germline loops: CDR1 SGHRS, CDR2 YFSETQ. The specimen was PBMCs. This rearrangement joins TRBV5-1 to TRBJ1-5; a weak D match, TRBD1 (6 bases). The source is a young man in good health and CMV-seropositive. The CDR3 protein is CASSRRGGSNQPQHF. The CDR3 DNA is TGCGCCAGCAGCCGCCGGGGGGGCAGCAATCAGCCCCAGCATTTT.